A selection of T cell receptor beta chains follows, all from one sample in a study of T cell responses to AZD1222 COVID-19 vaccine. Profiling relied on immunoSEQ multiplex PCR, and the TCRdb table lists in-frame clones only, not all of them. The table includes 150,000 to 200,000 clones, roughly 92% detected once. The source was peripheral blood, collected 28 days after the second AZD1222 dose. These receptors all stem from an adult who received the AZD1222 COVID-19 vaccine. Both conserved end residues are part of each CDR3. A D gene is named only where the DNA matches it firmly. The size entry is marked missing in some rows and otherwise reads once, few, many or a size class.

d_gene,v_gene,j_gene,abundance,CDR3nt,CDR3aa
-,TRBV19,TRBJ1-4,-,TGTGCCAGTAGTCCAGACAGGTTTAATGAAAAACTGTTTTTT,CASSPDRFNEKLFF
-,TRBV14,TRBJ1-4,-,TGTGCCAGCAGCCAAGAGAAGGGGTTTTCCCTGTTTTTT,CASSQEKGFSLFF
-,TRBV19,TRBJ1-2,-,TGTGCCAGTAGTATAGACAGCTATGGCTACACCTTC,CASSIDSYGYTF
TRBD1,TRBV10-3,TRBJ1-2,-,TGTGCCATCAGTGAGACGACAGGGTATGGCTACACCTTC,CAISETTGYGYTF
-,TRBV5-1,TRBJ2-7,-,TGCGCCGACGGTGGTGGCTACGAGCAGTACTTC,CADGGGYEQYF
TRBD2,TRBV4-1,TRBJ2-1,-,TGCGCCGCAAGCGGGGGGTCCTACAATGAGCAGTTCTTC,CAASGGSYNEQFF
-,TRBV11-2,TRBJ2-1,-,TGTGCCAGCAGCTTAGATATGGGAGGCGCCGATGAGCAGTTCTTC,CASSLDMGGADEQFF
-,TRBV18,TRBJ2-1,-,TGTGCCAGCTCACCAGCGGGTTACAATGAGCAGTTCTTC,CASSPAGYNEQFF
TRBD1,TRBV5-4,TRBJ1-1,-,TGTGCCAGCAGCTTTACTCTCGGACAGGGCACTGAAGCTTTCTTT,CASSFTLGQGTEAFF
-,TRBV6-6,TRBJ1-2,-,TGTGCCAGCAGCCTCGACGGATATGGCTACACCTTC,CASSLDGYGYTF
-,TRBV19,TRBJ1-1,-,TGTGCCAGTAGTATAGAAGTTAGTTTCCTTAACACTGAAGCTTTCTTT,CASSIEVSFLNTEAFF
-,TRBV6-2/TRBV6-3,TRBJ1-1,-,TGTGCCAGCAGTTACTCCAGTCTCGGGAACACTGAAGCTTTCTTT,CASSYSSLGNTEAFF
-,TRBV2,TRBJ2-7,-,TGTGCCAGCAGTGACTACGAGCAGTACTTC,CASSDYEQYF
-,TRBV3-1/TRBV3-2,TRBJ1-2,-,TGTGCCAGCAGCCAAGATGAAGGGATAGCCTATGGCTACACCTTC,CASSQDEGIAYGYTF
-,TRBV19,TRBJ2-5,once,TGTGCCAGTAGTAAAGAGTTGTCGCTGTACCAAGAGACCCAGTACTTC,CASSKELSLYQETQYF
TRBD1,TRBV2,TRBJ2-7,-,TGTGCCAGCAGTAGATGGACAGGGGAGGTCGAGCAGTACTTC,CASSRWTGEVEQYF
-,TRBV5-1,TRBJ1-6,-,TGCGCCAGCAGCTTGGAGGCGCGCGGGAATTCACCCCTCCACTTT,CASSLEARGNSPLHF
TRBD1,TRBV3-1/TRBV3-2,TRBJ1-2,-,TGTGCCAGCAGCCAGGTCAGGACAGGGGGCTATGGCTACACCTTC,CASSQVRTGGYGYTF
TRBD1,TRBV6-5,TRBJ1-6,few,TGTGCCAGCCGGGACAGGGGTGCGAATTCACCCCTCCACTTT,CASRDRGANSPLHF
-,TRBV28,TRBJ1-3,-,TGTGCCAGCAGTTTTCCTAGCTCTGGAAACACCATATATTTT,CASSFPSSGNTIYF
-,TRBV27,TRBJ2-3,-,TGTGCCAGCAGTGGGTTGTTTAAGCAGTATTTT,CASSGLFKQYF
-,TRBV6-5,TRBJ1-4,-,TGTGCCAGCAGTCGGACAGCGTCGCCTAATGAAAAACTGTTTTTT,CASSRTASPNEKLFF
TRBD1,TRBV28,TRBJ1-5,-,TGTGCCAGCAGCCCGGGACAGAACAATCAGCCCCAGCATTTT,CASSPGQNNQPQHF
TRBD1,TRBV11-3,TRBJ2-2,-,TGTGCCAGCAGCTTAGATCCCGGGACAGGGGGCAACGCCGGGGAGCTGTTTTTT,CASSLDPGTGGNAGELFF
TRBD1,TRBV9,TRBJ2-5,-,TGTGCCAGCAGCCCTGAGGGGGCCCAAGAGACCCAGTACTTC,CASSPEGAQETQYF
-,TRBV6-6,TRBJ1-2,-,TGTGCCAGCAGTTCCGACTTCACGGGGTGGGATGGCTACACCTTC,CASSSDFTGWDGYTF
-,TRBV2,TRBJ1-2,-,TGTGCCAGCAGTGAAAGAGGGACCCGGGGCTATGGCTACACCTTC,CASSERGTRGYGYTF
-,TRBV6-5,TRBJ1-1,-,TGTGCCAGCAGGGGGGGGGCGAGCGCCACTGAAGCTTTCTTT,CASRGGASATEAFF
TRBD1,TRBV15,TRBJ1-1,-,TGTGCCACCAGCAGAGATCCCCGACAGGGAGGGGACACTGAAGCTTTCTTT,CATSRDPRQGGDTEAFF
TRBD1,TRBV4-2,TRBJ1-3,-,TGTGCCAGCAGCCAGGCTACGGGGACAGCCTCTGGAAACACCATATATTTT,CASSQATGTASGNTIYF
TRBD1,TRBV7-8,TRBJ1-5,-,TGTGCCAGCAGCTTTGTGACAGGGGGCGGGGACAATCAGCCCCAGCATTTT,CASSFVTGGGDNQPQHF
-,TRBV10-2,TRBJ2-1,-,TGCGCCAGCACGGGCGTCAATGAGCAGTTCTTC,CASTGVNEQFF
-,TRBV6-2/TRBV6-3,TRBJ2-7,-,TGTGCCAGCACCCCAAGGAGCATCTACGAGCAGTACTTC,CASTPRSIYEQYF
TRBD2,TRBV7-2,TRBJ2-7,-,TGTGCCAGCAGCCACCCGACCGGGACGGGGGGGGAGCAGTACTTC,CASSHPTGTGGEQYF
TRBD1,TRBV7-2,TRBJ1-1,-,TGTGCCAGCAGCCTACAGGGGGCCGGGAACACTGAAGCTTTCTTT,CASSLQGAGNTEAFF
TRBD1,TRBV5-6,TRBJ2-7,-,TGTGCCAGCAGACCCGGGACAGGGATCTACGAGCAGTACTTC,CASRPGTGIYEQYF
-,TRBV11-3,TRBJ1-4,-,TGTGCCAGCAGCTCAAGAGGGAAGCGTGAAAAACTGTTTTTT,CASSSRGKREKLFF
TRBD2,TRBV5-1,TRBJ2-7,-,TGCGCCAGCAGCTCGCTAGCGGGGAGTACCTACGAGCAGTACTTC,CASSSLAGSTYEQYF
-,TRBV5-1,TRBJ2-1,-,TGCGCCAGCAGCTTGGCCGTGCTAGCGCGCAATGAGCAGTTCTTC,CASSLAVLARNEQFF
-,TRBV7-8,TRBJ2-2,-,TGTGCCAGCAGCATCACAGGGCTCGTGGGCACCGGGGAGCTGTTTTTT,CASSITGLVGTGELFF